This paragraph reports one T cell receptor beta chain. Its antigen is unidentified. This sample is drawn from a study of cytotoxic CD8 clonotypes in ibrutinib-treated CLL. Study at large: Researchers reported 11 relapsed/refractory and approximately 15 treatment-naive patients, fewer than 18 of them IGHV unmutated. Study-wide results and limits: An increase in clonality occurred at ibrutinib response, followed by a return toward baseline at progression. Private clonotypes, not public ones, expanded at ibrutinib response.

From cryopreserved PBMCs came around 2 micrograms of genomic DNA used for TCR beta libraries. CDR1 MDHEN and CDR2 SYDVKM come from the germline V gene. This CDR3 has 13 amino acids. Trimming shortened V by 3 bases and J by 2 bases, and 8 bases separated the two germline ends. Clones were read by immunoSEQ multiplex PCR, and TCRdb kept only the in-frame ones, dropping some. The table has about 200,000 clones, roughly three quarters seen once. V usage is TRBV28 and J usage is TRBJ2-7; D is unclear. The source material was PBMCs, sampled after 12 months of ibrutinib treatment. The TCR sequence derives from a human donor with chronic lymphocytic leukemia. The CDR3, as DNA: TGTGCCAGCAGTTTCGGCAGAGCCTACGAGCAGTACTTC. It yields the protein CASSFGRAYEQYF.